A single sample gave rise to the 30 T cell receptor beta chains below, sequenced in a study of Graves' ophthalmopathy and Graves' hyperthyroidism. RNA transcripts served as template for amplifying TCR beta CDR3 sequences. First-round RT-PCR with HTBI primers preceded a second-round multiplex PCR. Each CDR3 protein is one row after TCRdb ran MiXCR on the multiplex PCR reads. The sample lists some 350,000 distinct CDR3 sequences, about 18% occurring once. The sample taken for sequencing was peripheral blood. The receptors were sampled from an adult woman with stable Graves' hyperthyroidism.

This clonotype turned up a few times. A much larger clone lies a single base off, so this may be a read error. V gene TRBV10-3 combines with J gene TRBJ2-2; 7 bases fit TRBD1. The CDR3 contains 14 residues. Germline V gene lookup returns CDR1 ENHRY and CDR2 SYGVKD. The CDR3 spells CAISTGEYTGELCF. For the CDR3, the DNA is TGTGCCATCAGTACAGGGGAGTACACCGGGGAGCTGTGTTTT.

This clonotype was counted many times. The chain carries TRBV6-5 and TRBJ2-2; D could derive from TRBD1 or TRBD2 (5 bases each). Germline CDR1 reads MNHEY; CDR2 reads SVGAGI. V dropped 11 bases and J dropped 5 bases, with 15 bases sitting between them. The CDR3 contains 13 residues. The CDR3 region has the DNA TGTGCCGGCTGGGACCTAGGTACCGGGGAGCTGTTTTTT. This translates into CAGWDLGTGELFF.

This chain links TRBV12-3 or TRBV12-4 with TRBJ2-7; D is unresolved. The CDR3 loop spans 12 amino acids. V was shortened by 6 bases and J by 7 bases, with 13 bases between the two germline ends. CDR3 in amino acids: CASSPGLREQYF. CDR3 nucleotides: TGTGCCAGCAGCCCCGGGTTGAGGGAGCAGTACTTC.

This clonotype showed up many times. The rearrangement joins TRBV6-2 or TRBV6-3 to TRBJ2-5; 8 nucleotides line up with TRBD1. CDR3 length equals 15 residues. Germline values: CDR1 MNHEY, CDR2 SVGEGT. The ends lost 7 bases at V and 7 bases at J; junction bases unmatched: 14. The CDR3, as DNA: TGTGCCAGCACCACCACAGGGGGAAAACGGATGACCCAGTACTTC. As protein: CASTTTGGKRMTQYF.

This clonotype was detected only a few times. J is TRBJ1-1 and V is TRBV12-3 or TRBV12-4; D is ambiguous. This CDR3 has 14 residues. V was cut by 4 bases and J by 7 bases, with 16 bases left in between. Here the CDR3 reads CASSSNYGANEAFF. The CDR3 coding sequence is TGTGCCAGCAGTTCTAATTACGGAGCGAATGAAGCTTTCTTT.

The sample holds one count of this clonotype. This chain links TRBV27 with TRBJ2-5; D gene unclear. This CDR3 contains 13 residues. Germline values: CDR1 MNHEY, CDR2 SMNVEV (reference sequence). V dropped 6 bases and J dropped 4 bases, with 12 bases sitting between them. CDR3 protein: CASRALGSETQYF. The CDR3 coding sequence is TGTGCCAGCAGGGCACTCGGGTCAGAGACCCAGTACTTC.

This clonotype was seen repeatedly, ten times or more. The chain has TRBV12-3 or TRBV12-4 and TRBJ1-5; D perhaps matches TRBD1 (5 bases). The CDR3 has 16 residues. V shed 2 bases and J shed 4 bases, with 15 bases lying between them. CDR3 sequence: CASSLWGRAANQPQHF. The CDR3 DNA sequence: TGTGCCAGCAGTTTATGGGGCAGGGCCGCTAATCAGCCCCAGCATTTT.

This clonotype was counted a few times. A much larger clone differs from this one at a single base, so this may be a read error. V is TRBV27 and J is TRBJ2-7, with 7 bases identical to TRBD2. Germline V lookup: CDR1 MNHEY, CDR2 SMNVEV (reference sequence). The CDR3 is 13 amino acids. CDR3 bases: TGTTCCAGCAATGGCGGGAGTCGGTTAGAGCAGTACTTC. It encodes CSSNGGSRLEQYF.

This clonotype was recorded at least ten times. The chain is built from TRBV12-3 or TRBV12-4 and TRBJ1-1, with a tentative D call TRBD1 (6 bases). V was trimmed by 3 bases and J by 1 base, leaving 9 bases between them. This CDR3 has 14 amino acids. CDR3 coding DNA: TGTGCCAGCAGTTTCCGGGGGCCGAACACTGAAGCTTTCTTT. Translating gives CASSFRGPNTEAFF.

This clonotype was recorded once. The V and J genes are TRBV6-2 or TRBV6-3 and TRBJ1-2, with 10 bases aligning to TRBD1. The CDR3 covers 16 residues. J lost 7 bases, V lost 2 bases, and 10 bases had no gene match. The germline V gene encodes CDR1 MNHEY and CDR2 SVGEGT. The chain's CDR3 is CASSYIGDRGPRGYTF. The DNA of the CDR3 is TGTGCCAGCAGTTACATCGGGGACAGGGGACCTCGTGGCTACACCTTC.

This clonotype was found many times. The chain is built from TRBV6-1 and TRBJ1-6; D is ambiguous. This CDR3 comprises 13 residues. Germline V gene data show CDR1 as MNHNS and CDR2 as SASEGT. V was pared by 0 bases and J by 10 bases, with 7 bases between. The CDR3 sequence is CASSEANGSPLHF. The CDR3 region has the DNA TGTGCCAGCAGTGAAGCGAACGGATCACCCCTCCACTTT.

In the case of this clonotype: At one boundary the junction diverges from the germline segment, which might be a read error. V and J are TRBV7-3 and TRBJ2-7; 14 bases agree with TRBD2. The germline CDR1 and CDR2 sequences are SGHTA and FQGTGA. The CDR3 consists of 20 residues. This CDR3 reads CAISLTSSGTSGSKSYEQYF. CDR3 nucleotide sequence: TGTGCCATCAGCTTAACTTCTTCCGGGACTAGCGGGAGTAAGTCCTACGAGCAGTACTTC.

This clonotype was counted ten times or more. The V and J genes are TRBV30 and TRBJ2-2; the match to TRBD2 covers 8 bases. CDR3 length: 14 amino acids. After removal of 4 bases from V and 6 bases from J, the junction contained 7 bases not matched to a gene. Germline V gene lookup returns CDR1 GTSNPN and CDR2 SVGIG (reference sequence). CDR3: CAWKGAGEAGELFF. CDR3 in DNA: TGTGCCTGGAAGGGAGCGGGAGAAGCCGGGGAGCTGTTTTTT.

Ten or more counts support this clonotype. V and J are TRBV6-2 or TRBV6-3 and TRBJ2-4; 7 bases fit TRBD1. The CDR3 contains 18 residues. V shed 4 bases and J 0 bases; nucleotides not matched to a gene: 12. Per germline, CDR1 MNHEY and CDR2 SVGEGT. CDR3 coding DNA: TGTGCCAGCAGTTTCCCCGACAGGGCACGAATAGCCAAAAACATTCAGTACTTC. Translation gives CASSFPDRARIAKNIQYF.

In its sample, this clonotype was seen a few times. The chain has TRBV11-2 and TRBJ2-7; D remains unclear. Trimming took off 5 bases at V and 3 bases at J, with 8 bases between the two ends. CDR1 is SGHAT, CDR2 FQNNGV, per germline. The length of the CDR3 is 12 residues. The CDR3 loop reads CASSHTFYEQYF. CDR3 DNA sequence: TGTGCCAGCAGCCACACATTCTACGAGCAGTACTTC.

This clonotype was found many times. The V and J genes are TRBV29-1 and TRBJ2-7; D may be TRBD1 or TRBD2 (5 bases each). V was shortened by 7 bases and J by 2 bases, with 15 bases between the two germline ends. The CDR3 covers 13 residues. CDR1 and CDR2 (germline): SQVTM, ANQGSEA. CDR3 region: CSAEGRAAYEQYF. CDR3 DNA sequence: TGCAGCGCTGAGGGGCGGGCCGCCTACGAGCAGTACTTC.

This clonotype was observed at least ten times. The chain couples TRBV28 to TRBJ1-1, with D possibly TRBD1 on 6 matching bases. Trimming removed 4 bases at V and 11 bases at J, with 14 bases between. Germline loops: CDR1 MDHEN, CDR2 SYDVKM. CDR3 length: 12 residues. The CDR3 is CASSSDSRGAFF. The CDR3 bases are TGTGCCAGCAGTTCGGACAGCCGTGGGGCTTTCTTT.

This clonotype was seen at least ten times. CDR3 loop: CASGSGQPNTEAFF. The CDR3 DNA reads TGTGCTAGTGGTTCGGGACAGCCGAACACTGAAGCTTTCTTT. The chain employs TRBV12-5 and TRBJ1-1; 7 nucleotides match TRBD1. The CDR3 is made up of 14 amino acids. The V gene's germline CDR1 is LGHNT and CDR2 FRNRAP. Trimming removed 4 bases from V and 1 base from J; junction bases left unmatched: 3. Full variable domain (missing parts from reference TRBV12-5 and TRBJ1-1): DARVTQTPRHKVTEMGQEVTMRCQPILGHNTVFWYRQTMMQGLELLAYFRNRAPLDDSGMPKDRFSAEMPDATLATLKIQPSEPRDSAVYFCASGSGQPNTEAFFGQGTRLTVV.

This clonotype was picked up many times. V usage is TRBV12-3 or TRBV12-4 and J usage is TRBJ2-5; TRBD1 matches 8 bases. This CDR3 is built from 13 residues. V lost 5 bases to trimming and J lost 3 bases; unmatched junction nucleotides: 2. The CDR3 sequence: CASSATGEETQYF. The CDR3 bases are TGTGCCAGCAGTGCGACAGGGGAAGAGACCCAGTACTTC.

In its sample, this clonotype was seen many times. The V and J genes are TRBV27 and TRBJ2-2; D is possibly TRBD1 (5 bases). This CDR3 comprises 17 residues. Per germline, CDR1 MNHEY and CDR2 SMNVEV (reference sequence). The V end lost 3 bases, the J end lost 1 base, and 15 bases lay between the germline ends. The CDR3 DNA reads as TGTGCCAGCAGTTTGGGTTCTTTTACAGGGAACACCGGGGAGCTGTTTTTT. This codes for CASSLGSFTGNTGELFF.

V gene TRBV12-3 or TRBV12-4 combines with J gene TRBJ1-2, with 8 bases lining up with TRBD1. After removal of 4 bases from V and 6 bases from J, the junction contained 7 bases not matched to a gene. The CDR3 contains 14 residues. The CDR3 here is CASSSRGLKDGYTF. CDR3 nucleotides: TGTGCCAGCAGTTCCAGGGGGCTTAAGGATGGCTACACCTTC.

The table lists this clonotype with many counts. This rearrangement joins TRBV10-3 to TRBJ2-2, with TRBD1 matching 8 bases. The V gene's germline CDR1 is ENHRY and CDR2 SYGVKD. The CDR3 length is 16 residues. The junction had 9 bases not matched to a gene; V was cut back by 5 bases and J by 4 bases. In DNA, the CDR3 is TGTGCCATCAGTAATGGACAGGGAAGGAGCACCGGGGAGCTGTTTTTT. Translated, it gives CAISNGQGRSTGELFF.

This clonotype has at least ten counts. J is TRBJ2-7 and V is TRBV28; maybe TRBD2 (5 bases). This CDR3 has 13 residues. Between the trimmed V and J ends, which lost 3 bases and 3 bases, there was a span of 9 bases. The germline gives CDR1 MDHEN, CDR2 SYDVKM. CDR3 amino acids: CASSFGGYYEQYF. The CDR3 DNA follows: TGTGCCAGCAGTTTTGGAGGCTACTACGAGCAGTACTTC. The full variable domain, rest sourced from reference TRBV28 and TRBJ2-7, is DVKVTQSSRYLVKRTGEKVFLECVQDMDHENMFWYRQDPGLGLRLIYFSYDVKMKEKGDIPEGYSVSREKKERFSLILESASTNQTSMYLCASSFGGYYEQYFGPGTRLTVT.

This clonotype was detected only a few times. One junction end disagrees with the germline gene, perhaps due to a read error. The V and J genes are TRBV4-3 and TRBJ1-6; 9 nucleotides align to TRBD1. CDR1 is LGHNA and CDR2 is YSLEER in the germline V gene. This CDR3 has 15 amino acids. The CDR3: CASSQVTGGGSHLHF. The CDR3 coding sequence is TGCGCCAGCAGCCAGGTCACAGGGGGCGGATCACACCTCCACTTT.

At least ten counts were recorded for this clonotype. The junction and the germline gene differ at one end; a read error may be behind it. The CDR3 region is CGVEDRAGNTEAFF. Here the CDR3 DNA reads TGCGGCGTTGAAGATCGGGCAGGGAACACTGAAGCTTTCTTT. The chain uses TRBV29-1 and TRBJ1-1; D unresolved. This CDR3 is 14 amino acids long. The germline V gene encodes CDR1 SQVTM and CDR2 ANQGSEA.

This clonotype was counted between two and nine times. A much larger clonotype is one base distant, so this may be a read error. The chain has TRBV5-1 and TRBJ1-2, with D perhaps matching TRBD1 (5 bases). The length of the CDR3 is 16 residues. Germline values: CDR1 SGHRS, CDR2 YFSETQ. The CDR3 region has the DNA TGCGCCAGCAGTTTGGGGCTCGCGCCCCCCAACTATGGCTACACCTTC. Translating gives CASSLGLAPPNYGYTF.

This clonotype was observed many times. The chain recombines TRBV2 with TRBJ2-7; TRBD2 matches at 10 bases. After removal of 6 bases from V and 6 bases from J, the junction contained 8 bases not matched to a gene. The germline gives CDR1 SNHLY, CDR2 FYNNEI. The CDR3 extends over 14 amino acids. CDR3 loop: CASSLAGVMTEQYF. CDR3 nucleotides: TGTGCCAGCAGCCTAGCGGGAGTTATGACCGAGCAGTACTTC.

In its sample, this clonotype was seen many times. J is TRBJ2-7 and V is TRBV7-9; 9 bases are a match to TRBD2. The V and J ends lost 2 bases and 4 bases, in that order; junction bases with no gene match: 9. The CDR3 sequence is 16 residues long. Germline loops: CDR1 SEHNR, CDR2 FQNEAQ (reference sequence). CDR3 nucleotides: TGTGCCAGCAGCTTATCACGAGCGGGAGGTCCGTACGAGCAGTACTTC. This translates into CASSLSRAGGPYEQYF.

This clonotype was detected ten times or more. V is TRBV5-1 and J is TRBJ1-5, with D possibly matching TRBD1 (5 bases). V gave up 5 bases and J gave up 3 bases, with 9 bases separating them. Germline CDR1 SGHRS, CDR2 YFSETQ. This CDR3 is built from 13 residues. The CDR3 sequence is CASRGLPNQPQHF. Written as DNA, the CDR3 is TGCGCCAGCAGGGGGCTCCCCAATCAGCCCCAGCATTTT.

This clonotype was seen repeatedly, ten times or more. The V and J genes are TRBV28 and TRBJ2-2; tentatively, D is TRBD2 (6 bases). Looked up from germline, CDR1 is MDHEN and CDR2 is SYDVKM. The germline V and J ends were trimmed by 5 bases and 0 bases, with 16 bases remaining between them. CDR3 size: 17 residues. CDR3 loop: CASSPTTGVPNTGELFF. The CDR3 DNA reads TGTGCCAGCAGTCCGACGACGGGGGTACCGAACACCGGGGAGCTGTTTTTT.